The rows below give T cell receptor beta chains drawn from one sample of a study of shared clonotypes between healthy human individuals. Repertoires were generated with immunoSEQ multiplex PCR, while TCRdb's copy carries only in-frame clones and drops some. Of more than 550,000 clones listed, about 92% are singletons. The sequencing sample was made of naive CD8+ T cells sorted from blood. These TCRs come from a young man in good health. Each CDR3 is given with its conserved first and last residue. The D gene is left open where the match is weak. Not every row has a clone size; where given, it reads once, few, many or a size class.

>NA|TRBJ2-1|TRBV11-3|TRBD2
CASSRYGLAGGNEQFF
TGTGCCAGCAGCCGATACGGACTAGCGGGAGGGAATGAGCAGTTCTTC
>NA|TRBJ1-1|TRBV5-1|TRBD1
CASSLEGQGFYLSGEAFF
TGCGCCAGCAGCTTGGAGGGACAGGGATTTTACCTATCTGGTGAAGCTTTCTTT
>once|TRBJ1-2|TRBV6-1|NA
CASTRAGYYGYTF
TGTGCCAGCACCCGCGCAGGATACTATGGCTACACCTTC
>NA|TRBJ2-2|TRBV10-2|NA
CASRPTERNTGELFF
TGCGCCAGCAGACCGACTGAAAGGAACACCGGGGAGCTGTTTTTT
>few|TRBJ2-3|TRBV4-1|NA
CASSQGDTQYF
TGCGCCAGCAGCCAAGGGGATACGCAGTATTTT
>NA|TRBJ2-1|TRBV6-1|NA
CASTPGPDRYNEQFF
TGTGCCAGCACCCCCGGCCCGGACAGATACAATGAGCAGTTCTTC
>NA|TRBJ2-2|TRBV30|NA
CAWSLGGAGELFF
TGTGCCTGGAGTCTAGGGGGGGCCGGGGAGCTGTTTTTT
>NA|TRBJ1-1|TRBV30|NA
CARSRDPGVVGEAFF
TGTGCCCGCTCGAGAGACCCAGGAGTTGTCGGTGAAGCTTTCTTT
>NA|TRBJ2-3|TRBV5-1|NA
CASSLLALADTQYF
TGCGCCAGCAGCCTCCTAGCGTTAGCAGATACGCAGTATTTT
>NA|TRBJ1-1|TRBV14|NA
CASSRRANTEAFF
TGTGCCAGCTCCCGACGGGCGAACACTGAAGCTTTCTTT
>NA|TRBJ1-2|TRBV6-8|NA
CASAAGRVGYGYTF
TGTGCCAGCGCAGCAGGGAGGGTGGGCTATGGCTACACCTTC
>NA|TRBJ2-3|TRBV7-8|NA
CASRTGFSTDTQYF
TGTGCCAGCAGGACAGGCTTCAGCACAGATACGCAGTATTTT
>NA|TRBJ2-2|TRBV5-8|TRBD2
CASSLPGLAGEPGELFF
TGTGCCAGCAGCTTGCCCGGACTAGCGGGAGAACCCGGGGAGCTGTTTTTT
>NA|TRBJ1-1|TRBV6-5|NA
CASSYTRGNTEAFF
TGTGCCAGCAGTTACACGCGGGGCAACACTGAAGCTTTCTTT
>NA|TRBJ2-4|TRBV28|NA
CATAKVFIIQYF
TGTGCCACCGCGAAGGTTTTTATCATTCAGTACTTC
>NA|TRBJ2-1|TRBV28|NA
CASSFRVNEQFF
TGTGCCAGCAGTTTTAGAGTCAATGAGCAGTTCTTC
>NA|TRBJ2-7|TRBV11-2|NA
CASSPGPSYEQYF
TGTGCCAGCAGCCCCGGACCCTCCTACGAGCAGTACTTC
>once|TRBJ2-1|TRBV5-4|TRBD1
CASSSQGANEQFF
TGTGCCAGCAGCTCCCAGGGGGCGAATGAGCAGTTCTTC
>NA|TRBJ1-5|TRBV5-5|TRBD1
CASSLVGDRVPSNQPQHF
TGTGCCAGCAGCTTGGTCGGAGACAGGGTTCCGAGCAATCAGCCCCAGCATTTT
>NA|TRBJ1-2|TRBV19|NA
CASSTRDGYNYGYTF
TGTGCCAGTAGTACTCGGGACGGATATAACTATGGCTACACCTTC
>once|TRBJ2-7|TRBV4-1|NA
CASSHLGLNTYEQYF
TGCGCCAGCAGCCACCTGGGACTCAATACCTACGAGCAGTACTTC
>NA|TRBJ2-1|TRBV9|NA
CASSVSEVYNEQFF
TGTGCCAGCAGCGTAAGCGAGGTATACAATGAGCAGTTCTTC
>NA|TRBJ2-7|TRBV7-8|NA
CASSLGNPGFEQYF
TGTGCCAGCAGCTTGGGCAACCCAGGGTTCGAGCAGTACTTC
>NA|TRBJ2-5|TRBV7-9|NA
CASSFVGVWETQYF
TGTGCCAGCAGCTTTGTGGGAGTCTGGGAGACCCAGTACTTC
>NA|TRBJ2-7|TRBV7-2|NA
CASSLPISYEQYF
TGTGCCAGCAGCTTACCGATATCCTACGAGCAGTACTTC
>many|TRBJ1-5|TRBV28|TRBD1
CASSLISLGQFNQPQHF
TGTGCCAGCAGTTTAATTTCTCTGGGACAGTTTAATCAGCCCCAGCATTTT
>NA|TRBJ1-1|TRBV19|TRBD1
CASSIRTGANTEAFF
TGTGCCAGTAGTATCCGGACAGGGGCGAACACTGAAGCTTTCTTT
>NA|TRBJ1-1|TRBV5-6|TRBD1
CASSTGQGGTEAFF
TGTGCCAGCAGCACAGGACAGGGGGGCACTGAAGCTTTCTTT
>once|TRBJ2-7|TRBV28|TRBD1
CASSLFGTGGDEQYF
TGTGCCAGCAGTTTATTCGGGACAGGGGGCGACGAGCAGTACTTC
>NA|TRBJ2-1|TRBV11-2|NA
CASSRRQGHEQFF
TGTGCCAGCAGCAGACGTCAGGGGCATGAGCAGTTCTTC
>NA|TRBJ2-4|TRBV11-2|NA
CASSRLNGLAKNIQYF
TGTGCCAGCAGCCGTTTGAACGGCCTAGCCAAAAACATTCAGTACTTC
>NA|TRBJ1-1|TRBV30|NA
CAGVNTEAFF
TGTGCTGGGGTGAACACTGAAGCTTTCTTT
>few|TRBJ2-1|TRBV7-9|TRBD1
CASSTRTGRYFHEQFF
TGTGCCAGCAGCACGAGGACAGGGAGGTATTTTCATGAGCAGTTCTTC
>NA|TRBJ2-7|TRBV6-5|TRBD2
CASSYSPSGRGEQYF
TGTGCCAGCAGTTACTCTCCTAGCGGGAGAGGCGAGCAGTACTTC
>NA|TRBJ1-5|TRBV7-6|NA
CASSMDSHQPQHF
TGTGCCAGCAGCATGGACAGCCATCAGCCCCAGCATTTT
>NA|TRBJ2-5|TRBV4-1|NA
CASSPKSTEQETQYF
TGCGCCAGCAGCCCCAAAAGTACAGAACAAGAGACCCAGTACTTC
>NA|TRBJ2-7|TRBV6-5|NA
CASSYGVGRRDEQYF
TGTGCCAGCAGTTACGGGGTAGGCAGGAGAGACGAGCAGTACTTC
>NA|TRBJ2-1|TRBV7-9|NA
CASSLPREEQFF
TGTGCCAGCAGCTTGCCTCGGGAAGAGCAGTTCTTC
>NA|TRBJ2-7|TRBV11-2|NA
CASSSFGGLTYEQYF
TGTGCCAGCAGCTCATTCGGGGGACTGACCTACGAGCAGTACTTC
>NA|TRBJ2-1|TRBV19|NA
CASSFRESYNEQFF
TGTGCCAGTAGTTTTCGGGAGTCCTACAATGAGCAGTTCTTC
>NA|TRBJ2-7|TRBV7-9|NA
CASSGRGQGEAPSYEQYF
TGTGCCAGCAGCGGGCGGGGGCAGGGAGAAGCCCCCTCCTACGAGCAGTACTTC
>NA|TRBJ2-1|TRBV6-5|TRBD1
CASSYAGQGYNEQFF
TGTGCCAGCAGTTACGCGGGACAGGGGTACAATGAGCAGTTCTTC
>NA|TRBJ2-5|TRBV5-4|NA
CASSRDGEETQYF
TGTGCCAGCAGCCGAGACGGGGAAGAGACCCAGTACTTC
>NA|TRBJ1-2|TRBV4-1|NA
CASSQDFGRANYGYTF
TGCGCCAGCAGCCAAGATTTCGGCAGGGCTAACTATGGCTACACCTTC
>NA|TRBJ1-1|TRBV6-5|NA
CASSFTGNTEAFF
TGTGCCAGCAGTTTTACAGGGAACACTGAAGCTTTCTTT
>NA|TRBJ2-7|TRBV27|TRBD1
CASRPSPRGYYEQYF
TGTGCCAGCAGGCCTTCCCCCAGGGGGTACTACGAGCAGTACTTC
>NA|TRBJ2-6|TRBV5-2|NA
CASKPIREYTKAGQRPDF
TGTGCCAGCAAGCCAATACGAGAGTACACAAAGGCGGGCCAACGTCCTGATTTC
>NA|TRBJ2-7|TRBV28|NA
CASSPYNYEQYF
TGTGCCAGCAGCCCTTACAATTACGAGCAGTACTTC
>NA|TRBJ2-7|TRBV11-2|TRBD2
CASSSGLREQYF
TGTGCCAGCAGCTCGGGACTACGCGAGCAGTACTTC